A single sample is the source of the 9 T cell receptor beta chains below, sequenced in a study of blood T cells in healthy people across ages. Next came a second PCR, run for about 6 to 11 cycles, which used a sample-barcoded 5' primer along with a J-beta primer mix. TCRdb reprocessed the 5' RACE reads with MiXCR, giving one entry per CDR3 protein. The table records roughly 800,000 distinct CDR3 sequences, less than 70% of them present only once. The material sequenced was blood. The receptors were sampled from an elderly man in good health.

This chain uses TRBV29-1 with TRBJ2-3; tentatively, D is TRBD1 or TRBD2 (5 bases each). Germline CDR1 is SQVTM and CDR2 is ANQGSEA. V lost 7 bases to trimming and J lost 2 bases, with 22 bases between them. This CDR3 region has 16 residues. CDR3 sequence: CSAWDLTRLATDTQYF. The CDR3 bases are TGCAGCGCTTGGGACCTGACTCGCCTGGCCACAGATACGCAGTATTTT.

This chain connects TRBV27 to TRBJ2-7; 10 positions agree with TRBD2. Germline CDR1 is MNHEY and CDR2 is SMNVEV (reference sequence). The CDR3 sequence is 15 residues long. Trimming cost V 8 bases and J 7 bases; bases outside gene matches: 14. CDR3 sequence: CASPPAGGPSYEQYF. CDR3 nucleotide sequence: TGTGCCAGCCCCCCAGCGGGAGGGCCTTCGTATGAGCAGTACTTC.

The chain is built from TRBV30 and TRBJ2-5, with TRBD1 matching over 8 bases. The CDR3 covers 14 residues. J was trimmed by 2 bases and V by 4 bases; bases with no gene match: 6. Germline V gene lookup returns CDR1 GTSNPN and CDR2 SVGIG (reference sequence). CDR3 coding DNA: TGTGCCTGGAACGTGGGACAGGTTCAAGAGACCCAGTACTTC. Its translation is CAWNVGQVQETQYF.

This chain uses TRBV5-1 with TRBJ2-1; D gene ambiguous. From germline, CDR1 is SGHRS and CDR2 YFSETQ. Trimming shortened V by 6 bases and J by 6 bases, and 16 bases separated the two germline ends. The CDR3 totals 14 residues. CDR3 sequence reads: CASNLQGGTNEQFF. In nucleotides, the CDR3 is TGCGCCAGCAACCTCCAAGGCGGTACCAATGAGCAGTTCTTC.

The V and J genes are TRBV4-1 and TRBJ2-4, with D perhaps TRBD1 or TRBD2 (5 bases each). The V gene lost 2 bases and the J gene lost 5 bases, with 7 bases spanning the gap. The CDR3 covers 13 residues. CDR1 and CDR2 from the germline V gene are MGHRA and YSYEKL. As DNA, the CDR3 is TGCGCCAGCAGCCAAATGGGGGAAAACATTCAGTACTTC. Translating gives CASSQMGENIQYF.

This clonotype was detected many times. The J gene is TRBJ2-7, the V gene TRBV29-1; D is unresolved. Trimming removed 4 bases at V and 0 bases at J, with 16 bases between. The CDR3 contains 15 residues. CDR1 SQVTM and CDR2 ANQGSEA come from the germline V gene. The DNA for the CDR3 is TGCAGCGTTGTAGATCGCCCTCACAGCTCCTACGAGCAGTACTTC. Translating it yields CSVVDRPHSSYEQYF.

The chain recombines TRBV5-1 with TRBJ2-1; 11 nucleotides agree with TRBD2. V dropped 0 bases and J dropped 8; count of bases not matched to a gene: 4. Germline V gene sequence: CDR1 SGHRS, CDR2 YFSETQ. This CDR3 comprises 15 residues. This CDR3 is CASSLGLAGNDEQFF. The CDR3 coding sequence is TGCGCCAGCAGCTTGGGACTAGCGGGGAACGATGAGCAGTTCTTC.

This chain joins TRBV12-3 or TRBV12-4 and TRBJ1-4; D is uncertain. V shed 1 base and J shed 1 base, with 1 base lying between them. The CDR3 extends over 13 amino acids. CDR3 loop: CASSLVTNEKLFF. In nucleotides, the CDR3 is TGTGCCAGCAGTTTAGTAACTAATGAAAAACTGTTTTTT.

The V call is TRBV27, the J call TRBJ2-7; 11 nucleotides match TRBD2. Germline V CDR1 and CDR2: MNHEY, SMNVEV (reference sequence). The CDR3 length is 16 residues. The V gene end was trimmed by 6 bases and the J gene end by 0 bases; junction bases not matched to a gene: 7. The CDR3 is CASSRKTSGNSYEQYF. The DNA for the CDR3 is TGTGCCAGCAGCCGTAAGACTAGCGGGAACTCCTACGAGCAGTACTTC.